The 21 T cell receptor beta chains below were found in one sample sequenced in a study of regulatory T cells in long-lasting Graves disease. TCR beta libraries were built with iRepertoire HTBI primers and Arm-PCR of CDR3 regions. One entry per CDR3 protein results from TCRdb running MiXCR on the multiplex PCR reads. Here the sample spans some 450,000 distinct CDR3 sequences, around 15% being singletons. The time point is: newly diagnosed GD, antithyroid drugs for less than 3 months. Researchers made the TCR library from RNA that was extracted from PBMCs. The data were also submitted as part of a second study, on T cells in Graves' hyperthyroidism and ophthalmopathy.

The starting material was peripheral blood mononuclear cells (PBMCs), obtained at new diagnosis, from a patient treated with antithyroid drugs. The receptors stem from a woman in her twenties or thirties with Graves disease.

This clonotype was observed many times. The chain joins TRBV9 to TRBJ2-1, with 13 nucleotides matching TRBD2. V was clipped by 4 bases and J by 14 bases; unmatched bases: 9. This CDR3 has 14 residues. From germline, CDR1 is SGDLS and CDR2 YYNGEE. The CDR3 DNA sequence: TGTGCCAGCAGCAACTCCGGGACTAGCGGGACGGAGTTCTTC. It codes for CASSNSGTSGTEFF.

This clonotype was seen at least ten times. The chain combines TRBV6-5 with TRBJ2-4; 7 nucleotides line up with TRBD2. Germline V gene lookup returns CDR1 MNHEY and CDR2 SVGAGI. The CDR3 is made up of 17 amino acids. V shed 2 bases and J 1 base; nucleotides not matched to a gene: 8. CDR3 coding DNA: TGTGCCAGCAGTTACACGGAGCGGGGACGGGCCAAAAACATTCAGTACTTC. Residues: CASSYTERGRAKNIQYF.

The V gene is TRBV7-2, the J gene TRBJ2-7; 7 nucleotides match TRBD2. The V gene's germline CDR1 is SGHTA and CDR2 FQGNSA. V lost 2 bases, J lost 1 base, and 8 bases stayed unmatched. The CDR3 covers 16 residues. The CDR3 loop reads CASSLRTREISYEQYF. CDR3 coding DNA: TGTGCCAGCAGCTTAAGGACTAGAGAGATTTCCTACGAGCAGTACTTC.

This clonotype was counted ten times or more. The V call is TRBV5-8, the J call TRBJ2-3, with TRBD2 matching 8 bases. The germline CDR1 and CDR2 sequences are SGHTS and YDEGEE. The length of the CDR3 is 15 residues. Germline trimming cut 6 bases from V and 5 bases from J; bases unmatched to any gene: 11. Here the CDR3 reads CASTPGTRAGDTQYF. CDR3 coding DNA: TGTGCCAGCACACCCGGGACTAGAGCTGGAGATACGCAGTATTTT.

This clonotype has a count of ten or more. The V and J genes are TRBV5-1 and TRBJ2-7, with D perhaps TRBD1 or TRBD2 (5 bases each). The CDR3 spans 14 residues. V was cut by 0 bases and J by 2 bases, with 9 bases left in between. In germline, CDR1 is SGHRS, CDR2 YFSETQ. CDR3 in amino acids: CASSLGWGTYEQYF. DNA of the CDR3: TGCGCCAGCAGCTTGGGATGGGGGACCTACGAGCAGTACTTC.

The sample holds many counts of this clonotype. The V call is TRBV6-1, the J call TRBJ2-1, with 16 bases identical to TRBD2. Germline CDR1 and CDR2: MNHNS and SASEGT. With 6 bases clipped from V and 14 bases from J, the junction kept 10 bases outside the gene matches. This CDR3 is built from 15 residues. The CDR3 DNA follows: TGTGCCAGCAGAGCCGCCGGGACTAGCGGGAGGGCGAAGTTCTTC. Translation: CASRAAGTSGRAKFF.

The table lists this clonotype with many counts. The J gene is TRBJ2-3, the V gene TRBV20-1, with 12 bases matching TRBD2. CDR1 DFQATT and CDR2 SNEGSKA come from the germline V gene (reference sequence). The CDR3 contains 15 residues. Trimming at V came to 4 bases and at J to 4 bases, leaving 6 bases not matched to a gene. The CDR3 sequence: CSATASGRVSDTQYF. The DNA of the CDR3 is TGCAGTGCTACTGCTAGCGGGAGGGTATCAGATACGCAGTATTTT.

This clonotype was observed many times. V is TRBV28 and J is TRBJ1-2, with D hard to call. There are 14 residues in the CDR3. The germline V and J ends were trimmed by 3 bases and 2 bases, with 10 bases remaining between them. CDR1 MDHEN and CDR2 SYDVKM come from the germline V gene. CDR3 amino acids: CASSFRGENYGYTF. CDR3 DNA sequence: TGTGCCAGCAGTTTCCGGGGAGAGAACTATGGCTACACCTTC.

The chain combines TRBV10-3 with TRBJ1-3; 7 bases are shared with TRBD1. CDR1 is ENHRY and CDR2 is SYGVKD in the germline V gene. This CDR3 has 16 residues. V lost 3 bases and J lost 2; bases outside the gene matches: 7. CDR3 DNA sequence: TGTGCCATCAGTGATTCCTTCAGGGGGACTGGAAACACCATATATTTT. Translated: CAISDSFRGTGNTIYF.

This clonotype appeared many times. J is TRBJ2-7 and V is TRBV20-1; 8 bases align to TRBD2. The CDR3 length is 18 residues. V shed 1 base, J shed 7 bases, and the junction held 21 bases outside the gene matches. Per the germline V gene, CDR1 is DFQATT and CDR2 is SNEGSKA (reference sequence). CDR3 nucleotide sequence: TGCAGTGCTAGAGGGCCTTTAAGTGCGCGGGAGGTCTTGAGGGAGCAGTACTTC. This translates into CSARGPLSAREVLREQYF.

At least ten counts were recorded for this clonotype. The CDR3 bases are TGTGCCAGCGGGGGGCAGGGGGCAGTGACTAGCAGATTCGGCTCCTACAATGAGCAGTTCTTC. This codes for CASGGQGAVTSRFGSYNEQFF. This chain uses TRBV2 with TRBJ2-1, with D possibly being TRBD1 (8 bases). V shed 8 bases and J shed 0 bases, with 32 bases lying between them. The CDR3 has 21 residues. The V gene's germline CDR1 is SNHLY and CDR2 FYNNEI.

In this sample, this clonotype turned up many times. The CDR3 protein is CASSEAGRTEYEQYF. DNA of the CDR3: TGTGCCAGCAGTGAAGCGGGTCGGACAGAATACGAGCAGTACTTC. The chain carries TRBV2 and TRBJ2-7; a weak D match, TRBD1 (6 bases). V was shortened by 0 bases and J by 4 bases, with 13 bases between the two germline ends. The length of the CDR3 is 15 residues. Germline loops: CDR1 SNHLY, CDR2 FYNNEI.

This sequence joins TRBV14 and TRBJ2-3; 7 nucleotides agree with TRBD2. The CDR3 has 15 amino acids. From germline, CDR1 is SGHDN and CDR2 FVKESK. Trimming cost V 4 bases and J 2 bases; bases outside gene matches: 6. The CDR3 coding sequence is TGTGCCAGCAGCCGGGGACTATTAAACACAGATACGCAGTATTTT. Its protein product is CASSRGLLNTDTQYF.

Ten or more counts support this clonotype. The rearrangement joins TRBV4-1 to TRBJ1-2; the D is unclear. This CDR3 region has 14 residues. Trimming shortened V by 0 bases and J by 2 bases, and 7 bases separated the two germline ends. CDR1 MGHRA and CDR2 YSYEKL come from the germline V gene. The CDR3 DNA reads TGCGCCAGCAGCCAAGATCCGAGAAACTATGGCTACACCTTC. It is translated as CASSQDPRNYGYTF.

In this sample, this clonotype turned up many times. The genes are TRBV6-1 and TRBJ1-4; D remains unclear. Trimming shortened V by 11 bases and J by 3 bases, and 10 bases separated the two germline ends. Germline V gene data show CDR1 as MNHNS and CDR2 as SASEGT. The CDR3 covers 12 residues. The CDR3 sequence: CAVDRANEKLFF. As DNA, the CDR3 is TGTGCCGTCGATCGGGCTAATGAAAAACTGTTTTTT.

This clonotype has at least ten counts. V is TRBV12-5 and J is TRBJ1-1; D unresolved. Germline assignment: CDR1 LGHNT and CDR2 FRNRAP. V dropped 7 bases and J dropped 1 base, with 10 bases sitting between them. CDR3 length: 13 residues. This CDR3 is CASALGSNTEAFF. Written as DNA, the CDR3 is TGTGCTAGTGCCCTGGGATCGAACACTGAAGCTTTCTTT.

The V call is TRBV28, the J call TRBJ1-3; D gene uncertain. V gave up 6 bases and J gave up 7 bases, with 13 bases separating them. The length of the CDR3 is 13 residues. From germline, CDR1 is MDHEN and CDR2 SYDVKM. CDR3 DNA: TGTGCCAGCAGCACGGGGTGTTGGAACACCATATATTTT. Its protein product is CASSTGCWNTIYF.

This clonotype was counted a few times. The genes are TRBV29-1 and TRBJ2-2; no clear D. Germline V gene data show CDR1 as SQVTM and CDR2 as ANQGSEA. The CDR3 length is 13 residues. Trimming pared 7 bases from V and 6 bases from J, leaving 15 bases between. This CDR3 reads CSAGLPLPGELFF. DNA of the CDR3: TGCAGCGCCGGTCTGCCCCTTCCCGGGGAGCTGTTTTTT.

This clonotype has ten or more counts. The V call is TRBV6-2 or TRBV6-3, the J call TRBJ2-5; D possibly corresponds to TRBD2 (5 bases). Germline CDR1 reads MNHEY; CDR2 reads SVGEGT. This CDR3 contains 13 residues. V lost 5 bases to trimming and J lost 5 bases, with 12 bases between them. In DNA form, the CDR3 reads TGTGCCAGCAGTGAGGGCCCTAAGGAGACCCAGTACTTC. It is translated as CASSEGPKETQYF.

This clonotype has ten or more counts. V gene TRBV7-2 combines with J gene TRBJ2-1; D possibly uses TRBD1 or TRBD2 (5 bases each). Germline values: CDR1 SGHTA, CDR2 FQGNSA. The CDR3 length is 15 residues. V was cut by 2 bases and J by 9 bases, with 17 bases left in between. The CDR3 nucleotides read TGTGCCAGCAGCTTAATCCTCGCCTTGGGGGTTGAGCAGTTCTTC. It encodes CASSLILALGVEQFF.

This clonotype has at least ten counts. This chain links TRBV6-1 with TRBJ2-1; D uncertain. Trimming removed 6 bases at V and 8 bases at J, with 11 bases between. Per the germline V gene, CDR1 is MNHNS and CDR2 is SASEGT. The CDR3 loop spans 12 amino acids. CDR3 region: CASSTDWDEQFF. CDR3 DNA: TGTGCCAGCAGCACGGATTGGGATGAGCAGTTCTTC.